These T cell receptor beta chains were read from a single sample in a study of response to subunit inactivated influenza vaccine. A single record per CDR3 protein comes from TCRdb applying MiXCR to the RT-PCR reads. Of about 480,000 distinct CDR3 sequences listed, roughly 13% are singletons. The material sequenced was PBMCs from blood, taken more than 35 days after vaccination. The receptor source for this set is a man between 50 and 59 years old who received an inactivated influenza vaccine. CDR3s include the opening cysteine and the closing phenylalanine or tryptophan. D genes are given only for firm matches. Only some rows state a clone size, as once, few, many or a class for expanded clones.

D gene,CDR3 length,V gene,clone size,J gene,CDR3 protein,CDR3 DNA
TRBD1,15,TRBV20-1,few,TRBJ1-6,CSARDRDANNSPLHF,TGCAGTGCTCGGGACAGGGACGCAAATAATTCACCCCTCCACTTT
TRBD1,15,TRBV29-1,many,TRBJ2-7,CSVEDAGQGTYEQYF,TGCAGCGTTGAAGATGCGGGACAGGGGACCTACGAGCAGTACTTC
TRBD2,15,TRBV7-8,.,TRBJ2-1,CATETEAGVNNEQFF,TGTGCCACGGAAACAGAAGCGGGAGTTAACAATGAGCAGTTCTTC
TRBD1,15,TRBV28,.,TRBJ1-6,CASSPEGQGESPLHF,TGTGCCAGCAGTCCAGAGGGACAGGGAGAATCACCCCTCCACTTT
TRBD1,16,TRBV12-3/TRBV12-4,once,TRBJ1-1,CASRPPPGQMNTEAFF,TGTGCCAGCAGACCGCCCCCGGGACAGATGAACACTGAAGCTTTCTTT
TRBD1,15,TRBV7-9,few,TRBJ2-7,CASWLRGQDPYEQYF,TGTGCCAGCTGGCTTAGGGGACAGGACCCCTACGAGCAGTACTTC
.,16,TRBV15,many,TRBJ2-1,CATSRPSGSSYNEQFF,TGTGCCACCAGCAGACCCTCGGGAAGCTCCTACAATGAGCAGTTCTTC
.,15,TRBV27,few,TRBJ1-5,CASSLVPGFNQPQHF,TGTGCCAGCAGTTTGGTGCCAGGGTTCAATCAGCCCCAGCATTTT
TRBD1,14,TRBV10-3,many,TRBJ2-1,CAATTKTGSNEQFF,TGTGCCGCCACAACCAAGACAGGGTCCAATGAGCAGTTCTTC
.,13,TRBV29-1,few,TRBJ2-3,CSVVGDTVDTQYF,TGCAGCGTTGTCGGGGACACGGTAGATACGCAGTATTTT
.,15,TRBV5-1,few,TRBJ2-7,CASSLARIGTYEQYF,TGCGCCAGCAGCTTGGCTCGCATTGGGACCTACGAGCAGTACTTC
.,19,TRBV6-5,many,TRBJ2-2,CASSYLVIGMSGFTGELFF,TGTGCCAGCAGTTATTTGGTGATTGGAATGTCAGGTTTTACCGGGGAGCTGTTTTTT
TRBD2,16,TRBV4-2,.,TRBJ2-3,CASSQGLQRESDTQYF,TGTGCCAGCAGCCAAGGTCTACAGCGGGAGTCAGATACGCAGTATTTT
.,12,TRBV5-1,few,TRBJ2-3,CASSLDWSTQYF,TGCGCCAGCAGCTTGGACTGGAGTACGCAGTATTTT
TRBD1,13,TRBV10-3,many,TRBJ2-7,CAISGQGSYEQYF,TGTGCCATCAGCGGACAGGGATCCTACGAGCAGTACTTC
TRBD1,16,TRBV4-2,few,TRBJ1-2,CASRVLSAQGAGGYTF,TGTGCCAGCAGGGTGTTATCAGCGCAGGGGGCGGGTGGCTACACCTTC
.,15,TRBV20-1,many,TRBJ2-3,CSASLPRERADTQYF,TGCAGTGCTAGTCTCCCCCGGGAGAGGGCAGATACGCAGTATTTT
TRBD2,15,TRBV28,.,TRBJ2-4,CASTPASGSLDIQYF,TGTGCCAGCACCCCGGCTAGCGGATCCCTTGACATTCAGTACTTC
.,15,TRBV3-1,few,TRBJ2-2,CASSRRGASTGELFF,TGTGCCAGCAGCCGCAGGGGAGCGTCCACCGGGGAGCTGTTTTTT
.,13,TRBV29-1,few,TRBJ1-1,CSVDGGPGTEAFF,TGCAGCGTTGACGGGGGGCCTGGGACTGAAGCTTTCTTT
.,15,TRBV6-5,.,TRBJ1-2,CASSYNQGNNYGYTF,TGTGCCAGCAGTTACAATCAGGGGAATAACTATGGCTACACCTTC
TRBD1,13,TRBV4-1,many,TRBJ1-2,CASSTGGDYGYTF,TGCGCCAGCAGCACAGGGGGGGACTATGGCTACACCTTC
.,13,TRBV7-2,few,TRBJ2-7,CASSPSTRGEQYF,TGTGCCAGCAGCCCCTCTACAAGAGGGGAGCAGTACTTC
.,15,TRBV15,.,TRBJ2-7,CATSRGNKLLTEQYF,TGTGCCACCAGCAGAGGTAACAAATTACTTACCGAGCAGTACTTC
.,18,TRBV15,few,TRBJ2-5,CATSRDLPIRGRAETQYF,TGTGCCACCAGCAGAGATCTTCCGATTAGGGGACGAGCGGAGACCCAGTACTTC
.,11,TRBV10-3,many,TRBJ2-5,CAISEKETQYF,TGTGCCATCAGCGAGAAAGAGACCCAGTACTTC
.,14,TRBV20-1,few,TRBJ2-7,CSARGHLGTYEQYF,TGCAGTGCTAGAGGACACCTGGGGACCTACGAGCAGTACTTC
.,15,TRBV5-1,many,TRBJ1-1,CASSLAKGGYTEAFF,TGCGCCAGCAGCTTGGCCAAAGGGGGTTACACTGAAGCTTTCTTT
TRBD2,15,TRBV5-1,few,TRBJ2-1,CASSSSGNSYNEQFF,TGCGCCAGCAGCTCAAGCGGGAATTCCTACAATGAGCAGTTCTTC
TRBD1,14,TRBV12-3/TRBV12-4,many,TRBJ1-5,CASRKSVTGKPQHF,TGTGCCAGCCGTAAGTCGGTGACAGGGAAACCCCAGCATTTT
TRBD2,14,TRBV12-3/TRBV12-4,few,TRBJ2-1,CASSFGTRGGGQFF,TGTGCCAGCAGTTTCGGGACTAGGGGCGGGGGGCAGTTCTTC
TRBD2,15,TRBV5-1,many,TRBJ2-1,CASSFRREGRNEQFF,TGCGCCAGCAGCTTCAGGCGGGAGGGCCGTAATGAGCAGTTCTTC
.,16,TRBV5-5,.,TRBJ2-2,CASRAKGPFNTGELFF,TGTGCCAGCAGGGCTAAGGGGCCCTTCAACACCGGGGAGCTGTTTTTT
TRBD2,15,TRBV20-1,few,TRBJ2-1,CSARDLQRGANEQFF,TGCAGTGCTAGAGATCTGCAGCGGGGGGCCAATGAGCAGTTCTTC
.,15,TRBV10-3,few,TRBJ2-3,CAISLGGVRSDTQYF,TGTGCCATCAGCCTCGGCGGGGTCCGGTCAGATACGCAGTATTTT
TRBD2,19,TRBV20-1,few,TRBJ2-1,CSARGLTSGRSAPYNEQFF,TGCAGTGCTAGAGGGCTGACTAGCGGGAGGTCCGCCCCCTACAATGAGCAGTTCTTC
.,16,TRBV24-1,.,TRBJ2-7,CATRSPQGNIPYEQYF,TGTGCCACCAGATCCCCACAGGGAAACATCCCCTACGAGCAGTACTTC
TRBD2,14,TRBV3-1,.,TRBJ2-7,CASSPQRGPYEQYF,TGTGCCAGCAGCCCGCAGCGGGGACCCTACGAGCAGTACTTC
TRBD2,15,TRBV29-1,.,TRBJ2-2,CSVGSGSSNSRELFF,TGCAGCGTTGGTAGCGGGAGTAGTAATTCCAGGGAGCTGTTTTTT
TRBD2,15,TRBV6-2/TRBV6-3,.,TRBJ2-2,CATRNSGGASGELFF,TGTGCCACCAGGAATAGCGGGGGGGCATCCGGGGAGCTGTTTTTT
TRBD2,15,TRBV7-6,few,TRBJ2-3,CASSKRGDPADTQYF,TGTGCCAGCAGCAAGCGGGGAGACCCGGCAGATACGCAGTATTTT
.,14,TRBV6-1,.,TRBJ2-3,CASRNRPSTDTQYF,TGTGCCAGCAGAAATAGGCCGAGCACAGATACGCAGTATTTT
.,11,TRBV2,few,TRBJ2-1,CASSEIYEQFF,TGTGCCAGCAGTGAAATCTATGAGCAGTTCTTC
.,12,TRBV5-5,.,TRBJ1-1,CASRDRTEEAFF,TGTGCCAGCAGAGATCGGACAGAGGAAGCTTTCTTT
TRBD2,15,TRBV6-5,few,TRBJ2-7,CASSYSGAGAYEQYF,TGTGCCAGCAGTTACTCCGGGGCGGGAGCCTACGAGCAGTACTTC
.,14,TRBV2,.,TRBJ1-2,CASSDGRESYGYTF,TGTGCCAGCAGTGACGGCAGGGAGAGCTATGGCTACACCTTC
.,14,TRBV20-1,few,TRBJ2-7,CSARGVASSYEQYF,TGCAGTGCTAGGGGGGTCGCTAGCTCCTACGAGCAGTACTTC
.,12,TRBV12-3/TRBV12-4,few,TRBJ2-1,CASGTTANEQFF,TGTGCCAGTGGGACAACAGCCAATGAGCAGTTCTTC
.,13,TRBV3-1,few,TRBJ1-3,CASSSGPGNTIYF,TGTGCCAGCAGTTCGGGGCCTGGAAACACCATATATTTT
.,14,TRBV5-1,.,TRBJ2-3,CASSWSGYTDTQYF,TGCGCCAGCAGCTGGTCCGGGTACACAGATACGCAGTATTTT
TRBD2,17,TRBV7-9,few,TRBJ2-1,CASSLGTESGGRSEQFF,TGTGCCAGCAGCTTAGGGACGGAGAGCGGGGGGCGGAGTGAGCAGTTCTTC
TRBD2,15,TRBV7-9,.,TRBJ2-4,CASSETSGAKNIQYF,TGTGCCAGCAGCGAGACTAGCGGGGCCAAAAACATTCAGTACTTC
.,16,TRBV11-1,.,TRBJ2-1,CASSKYRGSQYNEQFF,TGTGCCAGCAGCAAATATAGGGGGAGTCAGTACAATGAGCAGTTCTTC